The 24 T cell receptor beta chains given below trace back to one sample, sequenced in a study of T cell changes during pregnancy in multiple sclerosis (dated by TCRdb to about 2019). Library generation was performed with the immunoSEQ multiplex PCR assay. Here the immuneACCESS table is served through TCRdb, limited to in-frame sequences with V and J called. Missing clones are a known gap in these copies; in checked studies unresolved V genes cover under half, and the rest lacks a known reason. This sample is represented by under 75,000 clones; nearly 95% of them were singletons. The top ten hold roughly 0.3% of the sample. The input for sequencing was CD4+ T cells from peripheral blood mononuclear cells, taken after pregnancy. All receptors come from a female donor with multiple sclerosis, enrolled in a pregnancy study.

The rearrangement uses TRBV28 and TRBJ2-1; 8 nucleotides agree with TRBD2. The V and J ends lost 2 bases and 8 bases, in that order; junction bases with no gene match: 5. Per germline, CDR1 MDHEN and CDR2 SYDVKM. The CDR3 consists of 14 residues. This CDR3 reads CASSLTGTRDEQFF. CDR3 bases: TGTGCCAGCAGTTTAACCGGGACTAGGGATGAGCAGTTCTTC.

The chain recombines TRBV23-1 with TRBJ2-5, with 7 bases aligning to TRBD2. TRBV23-1 has ORF status, its function being uncertain. Unmatched junction bases numbered 28, after V lost 2 bases and J lost 13 bases. The CDR3 is 19 amino acids. CDR3 DNA sequence: TGCGCCAGCAGTCAAACACGTTTAGAACATCCGGACACAAAGCGGGGCACGTACTTC. The encoded protein is CASSQTRLEHPDTKRGTYF.

The rearrangement links TRBV7-6 to TRBJ1-4; D is perhaps TRBD1 (5 bases). The germline V gene has CDR1 SGHVS and CDR2 FNYEAQ. Trimming shortened V by 1 base and J by 5 bases, and 11 bases separated the two germline ends. This CDR3 region has 15 residues. CDR3 DNA sequence: TGTGCCAGCAGCTTAGATGGGGCGGGAAATGAAAAACTGTTTTTT. Residues: CASSLDGAGNEKLFF.

This clone was observed a handful of times. The chain joins TRBV9 to TRBJ1-3; D is unresolved. Trimming shortened V by 0 bases and J by 8 bases, and 12 bases separated the two germline ends. The CDR3 has 14 residues. The V gene's germline CDR1 is SGDLS and CDR2 YYNGEE. The CDR3 DNA follows: TGTGCCAGCAGCGTAGGGCCAGGCGGGGACACCATATATTTT. This encodes CASSVGPGGDTIYF.

The CDR3 loop reads CAWRWRGLETQYF. For the CDR3, the DNA is TGTGCCTGGAGATGGAGGGGGCTTGAGACCCAGTACTTC. This chain links TRBV30 with TRBJ2-5; tentatively, D is TRBD1 (7 bases). This CDR3 has 13 residues. Trimming shortened V by 3 bases and J by 5 bases, and 13 bases separated the two germline ends. Germline V CDR1 and CDR2: GTSNPN, SVGIG (reference sequence).

The chain joins TRBV13 to TRBJ2-3; D gene ambiguous. In germline, CDR1 is PRHDT, CDR2 FYEKMQ (reference sequence). CDR3 length equals 14 residues. With 2 bases removed from V and 0 bases from J, the gap between germline ends came to 6 bases. Here the CDR3 reads CASSLWQSTDTQYF. The CDR3 nucleotides read TGTGCCAGCAGCTTATGGCAGAGCACAGATACGCAGTATTTT.

The CDR3 DNA follows: TGTGCCAGCAGCTTAACCCCCGGGAGCTCCTACAATGAGCAGTTCTTC. Amino acid sequence: CASSLTPGSSYNEQFF. The gene calls are TRBV7-9 and TRBJ2-1; D perhaps matches TRBD2 (6 bases). Germline V gives CDR1 SEHNR, CDR2 FQNEAQ (reference sequence). The ends were cut back, 2 bases at V and 0 bases at J, with 11 bases in the middle. This CDR3 comprises 16 residues.

The chain employs TRBV28 and TRBJ1-2; TRBD1 agrees at 7 bases. Germline V gene data show CDR1 as MDHEN and CDR2 as SYDVKM. The CDR3 covers 14 residues. Trimming took 4 bases from V and 4 from J; bases not matched to a gene: 6. CDR3 DNA: TGTGCCAGCAGTTCCGGGGACAGTTTCTATGGCTACACCTTC. It translates to CASSSGDSFYGYTF.

This clone was detected a few times. The rearrangement joins TRBV7-2 to TRBJ2-7; possible D gene TRBD1, 6 bases. Germline V gives CDR1 SGHTA, CDR2 FQGNSA. Trimming removed 3 bases from V and 2 bases from J, with 14 bases in between. This CDR3 spans 15 amino acids. The CDR3 loop is CASSFADSHTYEQYF. The DNA of the CDR3 is TGTGCCAGCAGCTTCGCGGACAGCCATACCTACGAGCAGTACTTC. Supplemented by reference TRBV7-2 and TRBJ2-7, the full variable domain reads GAGVSQSPSNKVTEKGKDVELRCDPISGHTALYWYRQSLGQGLEFLIYFQGNSAPDKSGLPSDRFSAERTGGSVSTLTIQRTQQEDSAVYLCASSFADSHTYEQYFGPGTRLTVT.

The genes are TRBV19 and TRBJ2-1; 9 bases align to TRBD1. The CDR3 length is 15 residues. Per the germline V gene, CDR1 is LNHDA and CDR2 is SQIVND (reference sequence). The ends lost 1 base at V and 9 bases at J; junction bases unmatched: 7. The CDR3 nucleotides are TGTGCCAGTAGTATAGGCAACAGGGGGCAGGGTGAGCAGTTCTTC. It translates to CASSIGNRGQGEQFF.

In this sample, this clone turned up a few times. The chain recombines TRBV2 with TRBJ2-5, with TRBD2 matching 15 bases. V was pared by 6 bases and J by 5 bases, with 13 bases of the junction left unmatched. Germline CDR1 and CDR2: SNHLY and FYNNEI. This CDR3 is 18 amino acids long. The CDR3 DNA reads as TGTGCCAGCAGACCCCCCGGACTAGCGGGGGGGCTGGAGGAGACCCAGTACTTC. This sequence encodes CASRPPGLAGGLEETQYF.

The genes are TRBV5-1 and TRBJ2-3, with TRBD2 matching over 14 bases. This CDR3 spans 16 amino acids. The V segment lost 0 bases and the J segment 3 bases; nucleotides outside the gene matches: 0. From germline, CDR1 is SGHRS and CDR2 YFSETQ. The CDR3 nucleotides are TGCGCCAGCAGCTTGGGACTAGCGGGGGGGACAGATACGCAGTATTTT. Translation: CASSLGLAGGTDTQYF.

The genes are TRBV30 and TRBJ1-5; TRBD1 matches 10 bases. Germline loops: CDR1 GTSNPN, CDR2 SVGIG (reference sequence). V was pared by 3 bases and J by 0 bases, with 17 bases of the junction left unmatched. The CDR3 consists of 20 residues. In nucleotides, the CDR3 is TGTGCCTGGAGCCCCCAACCCCGGGACAGGGGCGCCTATAGCAATCAGCCCCAGCATTTT. This translates into CAWSPQPRDRGAYSNQPQHF. The full variable domain, completed using reference TRBV30 and TRBJ1-5, is SQTIHQWPATLVQPVGSPLSLECTVEGTSNPNLYWYRQAAGRGLQLLFYSVGIGQISSEVPQNLSASRPQDRQFILSSKKLLLSDSGFYLCAWSPQPRDRGAYSNQPQHFGDGTRLSIL.

This clone has a single count. The V gene is TRBV5-6, the J gene TRBJ1-1; D is unresolved. The germline CDR1 and CDR2 sequences are SGHDT and YYEEEE. Trimming left V 0 bases short and J 5 bases short, with 8 bases between. This CDR3 is built from 13 residues. CDR3 region: CASSLGGPTEAFF. The CDR3 region has the DNA TGTGCCAGCAGCTTGGGTGGGCCGACTGAAGCTTTCTTT.

J is TRBJ2-5 and V is TRBV5-6, with 9 nucleotides matching TRBD1. V lost 2 bases to trimming and J lost 4 bases; unmatched junction nucleotides: 6. The length of the CDR3 is 15 residues. Germline-derived CDR1 and CDR2 are SGHDT and YYEEEE. CDR3 region: CASSFKGTGPETQYF. CDR3 in DNA: TGTGCCAGCAGCTTTAAAGGGACAGGGCCAGAGACCCAGTACTTC.

The CDR3 DNA follows: TGCGCCAGCAGCTTCGGACTAGCGGGAGGAGGGGAGACCCAGTACTTC. As protein: CASSFGLAGGGETQYF. The chain is built from TRBV5-1 and TRBJ2-5; 14 positions agree with TRBD2. V trimming: 2 bases; J trimming: 5 bases; junction bases outside the gene matches: 5. This CDR3 is 16 amino acids long. CDR1 SGHRS and CDR2 YFSETQ come from the germline V gene. Based on the CDR3 plus reference TRBV5-1 and TRBJ2-5, the full variable domain is KAGVTQTPRYLIKTRGQQVTLSCSPISGHRSVSWYQQTPGQGLQFLFEYFSETQRNKGNFPGRFSGRQFSNSRSEMNVSTLELGDSALYLCASSFGLAGGGETQYFGPGTRLLVL.

The chain links TRBV19 to TRBJ2-5; 11 bases fit TRBD1. The CDR3 is 15 residues long. Germline lookup yields CDR1 LNHDA and CDR2 SQIVND (reference sequence). The junction had 7 bases not matched to a gene; V was cut back by 5 bases and J by 5 bases. Here the CDR3 DNA reads TGTGCCAGTAGTCCACGGACAGGGGGCAAGGAGACCCAGTACTTC. This sequence encodes CASSPRTGGKETQYF.

This clone was counted a single time. V is TRBV6-6 and J is TRBJ2-3; D ambiguous. CDR3 length equals 12 residues. Trimming took 6 bases from V and 4 from J, leaving 8 bases between them. Germline-derived CDR1 and CDR2 are MNHNY and SVGAGI (reference sequence). The CDR3 DNA follows: TGTGCCAGCAGACTGCCCTCAGATACGCAGTATTTT. Translation gives CASRLPSDTQYF.

V and J are TRBV9 and TRBJ2-7; TRBD2 aligns across 8 bases. The CDR3 spans 16 residues. Trimming removed 3 bases from V and 3 bases from J; junction bases left unmatched: 11. Germline CDR1 and CDR2: SGDLS and YYNGEE. The CDR3 sequence is CASSATGGITSYEQYF. In nucleotides, the CDR3 is TGTGCCAGCAGCGCCACGGGGGGGATTACTAGCTACGAGCAGTACTTC.

The CDR3 sequence is CASSENPGFVYGYTF. The CDR3 nucleotides read TGTGCCAGCAGTGAGAACCCAGGCTTTGTCTATGGCTACACCTTC. This rearrangement joins TRBV6-1 to TRBJ1-2; D remains ambiguous. The V end lost 3 bases, the J end lost 4 bases, and 15 bases lay between the germline ends. Germline loops: CDR1 MNHNS, CDR2 SASEGT. The CDR3 covers 15 residues.

The rearrangement links TRBV5-1 to TRBJ1-1, with 11 bases that match TRBD1. The CDR3 totals 16 residues. Trimming took 4 bases from V and 5 from J; bases not matched to a gene: 10. The V gene's germline CDR1 is SGHRS and CDR2 YFSETQ. In nucleotides, the CDR3 is TGCGCCAGCAGCATCGGACAGGGGGCGCGGGTAACTGAAGCTTTCTTT. This gives the protein CASSIGQGARVTEAFF.

This sequence joins TRBV2 and TRBJ2-1; 8 bases are a match to TRBD1. With 5 bases clipped from V and 4 bases from J, the junction kept 7 bases outside the gene matches. Germline V gene sequence: CDR1 SNHLY, CDR2 FYNNEI. The CDR3 totals 15 residues. The CDR3, as DNA: TGTGCCAGCAGTCTGCGACAGGGGCAATACAATGAGCAGTTCTTC. It is translated as CASSLRQGQYNEQFF.

This clone was observed a single time. The chain couples TRBV9 to TRBJ2-3, with 10 bases that match TRBD2. The V gene's germline CDR1 is SGDLS and CDR2 YYNGEE. The CDR3 loop spans 16 amino acids. V shed 0 bases, J shed 4 bases, and the junction held 5 bases outside the gene matches. CDR3 in amino acids: CASSVGASGSSDTQYF. The CDR3 DNA follows: TGTGCCAGCAGCGTAGGGGCTAGCGGGAGTTCAGATACGCAGTATTTT.

The V and J genes are TRBV6-5 and TRBJ2-5, with TRBD1 identical over 7 bases. Judging by the DNA end, TRBJ2-7 fits better; the J call may be wrong. CDR3 size: 15 residues. Germline loops: CDR1 MNHEY, CDR2 SVGAGI. For the CDR3, the DNA is TGTGCCAGCAGCAGACCCGGGACAGCTGCCTACGAGCAGTACTTC. It translates to CASSRPGTAAYEQYF.